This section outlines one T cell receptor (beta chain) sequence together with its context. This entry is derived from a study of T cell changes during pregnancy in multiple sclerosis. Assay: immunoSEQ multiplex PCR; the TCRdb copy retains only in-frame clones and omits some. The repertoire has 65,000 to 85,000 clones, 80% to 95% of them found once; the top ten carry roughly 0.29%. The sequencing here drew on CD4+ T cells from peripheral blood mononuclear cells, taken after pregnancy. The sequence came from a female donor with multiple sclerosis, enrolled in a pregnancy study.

CDR3 bases: TGTGCCAGCGGGGAGAGACAGGCCAATCAGCCCCAGCATTTT. Protein product: CASGERQANQPQHF. This chain joins TRBV19 and TRBJ1-5; D is perhaps TRBD1 (6 bases). In germline, CDR1 is LNHDA, CDR2 SQIVND (reference sequence). Trimming took off 9 bases at V and 3 bases at J, with 15 bases between the two ends. This CDR3 is 14 amino acids long. The entire variable domain, with the rest obtained from reference TRBV19 and TRBJ1-5, is as follows: DGGITQSPKYLFRKEGQNVTLSCEQNLNHDAMYWYRQDPGQGLRLIYYSQIVNDFQKGDIAEGYSVSREKKESFPLTVTSAQKNPTAFYLCASGERQANQPQHFGDGTRLSIL.